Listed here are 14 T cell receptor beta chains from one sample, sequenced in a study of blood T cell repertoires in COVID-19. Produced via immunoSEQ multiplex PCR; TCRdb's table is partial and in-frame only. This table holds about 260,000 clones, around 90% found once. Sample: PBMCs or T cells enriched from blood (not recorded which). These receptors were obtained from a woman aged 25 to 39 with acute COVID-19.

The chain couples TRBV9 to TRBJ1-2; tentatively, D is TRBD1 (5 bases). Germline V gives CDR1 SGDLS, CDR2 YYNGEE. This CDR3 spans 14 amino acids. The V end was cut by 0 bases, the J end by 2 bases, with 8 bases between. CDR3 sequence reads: CASSVGGANYGYTF. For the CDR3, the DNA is TGTGCCAGCAGCGTAGGTGGGGCAAACTATGGCTACACCTTC.

The CDR3 coding sequence is TGCAGTGCTAGTTGGGCTAGCACAGATACGCAGTATTTT. Amino acid sequence: CSASWASTDTQYF. The V and J genes are TRBV20-1 and TRBJ2-3; no definite D call. The CDR3 extends over 13 amino acids. Trimming cost V 3 bases and J 0 bases, with 7 bases left between them. From germline, CDR1 is DFQATT and CDR2 SNEGSKA (reference sequence).

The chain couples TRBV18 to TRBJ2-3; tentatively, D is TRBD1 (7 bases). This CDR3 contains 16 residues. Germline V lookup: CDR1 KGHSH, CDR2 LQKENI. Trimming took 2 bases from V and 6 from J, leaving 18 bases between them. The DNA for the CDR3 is TGTGCCAGCTCACCATTCGACAGGGAGGCAGCGGATACGCAGTATTTT. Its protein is CASSPFDREAADTQYF.

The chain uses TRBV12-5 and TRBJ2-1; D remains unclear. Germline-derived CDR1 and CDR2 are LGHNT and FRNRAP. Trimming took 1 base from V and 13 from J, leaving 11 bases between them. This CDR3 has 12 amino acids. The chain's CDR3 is CASGLDIPPQFF. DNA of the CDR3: TGTGCTAGTGGTTTGGACATTCCCCCCCAGTTCTTC.

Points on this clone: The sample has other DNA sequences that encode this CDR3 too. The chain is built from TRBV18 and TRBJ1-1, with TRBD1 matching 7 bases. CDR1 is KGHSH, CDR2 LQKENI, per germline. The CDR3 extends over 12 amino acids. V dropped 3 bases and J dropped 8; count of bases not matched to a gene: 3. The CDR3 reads CASSPGTAEAFF. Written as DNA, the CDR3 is TGTGCCAGCTCACCCGGGACAGCGGAAGCTTTCTTT. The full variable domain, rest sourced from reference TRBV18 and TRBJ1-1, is NAGVMQNPRHLVRRRGQEARLRCSPMKGHSHVYWYRQLPEEGLKFMVYLQKENIIDESGMPKERFSAEFPKEGPSILRIQQVVRGDSAAYFCASSPGTAEAFFGQGTRLTVV.

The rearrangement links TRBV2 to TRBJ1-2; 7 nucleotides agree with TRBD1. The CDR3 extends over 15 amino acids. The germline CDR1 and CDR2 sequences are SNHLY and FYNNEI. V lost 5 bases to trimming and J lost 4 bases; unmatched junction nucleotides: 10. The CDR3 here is CASSYGQEAVYGYTF. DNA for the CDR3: TGTGCCAGCAGTTACGGACAGGAGGCAGTCTATGGCTACACCTTC.

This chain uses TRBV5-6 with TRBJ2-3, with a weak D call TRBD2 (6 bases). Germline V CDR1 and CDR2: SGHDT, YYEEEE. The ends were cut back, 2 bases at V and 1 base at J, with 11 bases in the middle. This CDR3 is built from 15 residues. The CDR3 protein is CASSFGGTGTDTQYF. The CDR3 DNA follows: TGTGCCAGCAGCTTCGGAGGGACGGGCACAGATACGCAGTATTTT.

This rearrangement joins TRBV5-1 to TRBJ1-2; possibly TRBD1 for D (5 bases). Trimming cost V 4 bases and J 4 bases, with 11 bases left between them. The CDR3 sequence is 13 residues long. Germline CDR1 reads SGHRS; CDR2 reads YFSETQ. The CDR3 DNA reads TGCGCCAGCAGCGGAGGGGCTAGCTATGGCTACACCTTC. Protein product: CASSGGASYGYTF.

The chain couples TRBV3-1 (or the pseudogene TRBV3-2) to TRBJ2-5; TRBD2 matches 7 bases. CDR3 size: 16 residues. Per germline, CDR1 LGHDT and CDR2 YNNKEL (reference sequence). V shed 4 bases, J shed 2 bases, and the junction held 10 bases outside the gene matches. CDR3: CASSPNRPSGQETQYF. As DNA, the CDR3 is TGTGCCAGCAGCCCGAACCGCCCTAGCGGACAAGAGACCCAGTACTTC.

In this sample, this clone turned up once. The CDR3 loop is CASSQGFTSGRPSYEQYF. The CDR3 DNA reads as TGTGCCAGCAGCCAAGGATTTACTAGCGGGAGGCCCTCCTACGAGCAGTACTTC. The chain has TRBV3-1 (or the pseudogene TRBV3-2) and TRBJ2-7; TRBD2 matches 12 bases. Germline CDR1 reads LGHDT; CDR2 reads YNNKEL (reference sequence). V was pared by 1 base and J by 0 bases, with 7 bases of the junction left unmatched. The CDR3 is made up of 18 amino acids.

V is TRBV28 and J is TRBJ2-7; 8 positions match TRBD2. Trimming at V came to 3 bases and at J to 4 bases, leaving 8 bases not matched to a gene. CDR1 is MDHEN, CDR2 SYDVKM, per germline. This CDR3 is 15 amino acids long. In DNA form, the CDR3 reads TGTGCCAGCAGTTTGGATACTAGCGGAAAATACGAGCAGTACTTC. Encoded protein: CASSLDTSGKYEQYF.

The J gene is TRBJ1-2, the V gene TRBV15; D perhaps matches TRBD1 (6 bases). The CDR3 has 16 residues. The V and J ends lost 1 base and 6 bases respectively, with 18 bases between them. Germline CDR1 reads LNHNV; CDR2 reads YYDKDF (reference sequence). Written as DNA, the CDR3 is TGTGCCACCAGCAGAGGAGCGGGGGCAGTAAGGAATGGCTACACCTTC. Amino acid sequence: CATSRGAGAVRNGYTF.

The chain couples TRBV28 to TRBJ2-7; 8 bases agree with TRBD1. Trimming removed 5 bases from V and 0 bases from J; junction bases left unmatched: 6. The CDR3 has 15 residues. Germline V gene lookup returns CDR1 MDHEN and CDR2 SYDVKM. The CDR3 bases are TGTGCCAGCAGTATCTCCGGGACAGGCTCCTACGAGCAGTACTTC. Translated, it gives CASSISGTGSYEQYF.

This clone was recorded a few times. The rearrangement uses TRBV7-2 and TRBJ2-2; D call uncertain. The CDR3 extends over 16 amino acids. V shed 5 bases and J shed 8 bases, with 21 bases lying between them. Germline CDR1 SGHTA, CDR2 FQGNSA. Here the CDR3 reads CASSPYEELSLGELFF. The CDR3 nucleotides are TGTGCCAGCAGCCCGTATGAGGAACTTAGCTTGGGGGAGCTGTTTTTT.